These 19 T cell receptor beta chains were all obtained from the same sample, sequenced in a study of graft-versus-host responses after intestinal transplantation. Their antigen targets remain unknown. Profiled with immunoSEQ multiplex PCR; TCRdb holds only in-frame clones, not every one. The table includes 150,000 or so clones, about nine tenths detected once. This specimen was unstimulated CD4+ T cells sorted from spleen or lymph node cells, taken before intestinal transplant. These receptors were taken from a human donor who received an intestinal transplant.

The chain employs TRBV6-5 and TRBJ1-5; TRBD1 matches 11 bases. CDR1 and CDR2 (germline): MNHEY, SVGAGI. This CDR3 is built from 14 residues. V was pared by 6 bases and J by 5 bases, with 3 bases of the junction left unmatched. In DNA form, the CDR3 reads TGTGCCAGCAGCGGGACAGGGGGAGATCAGCCCCAGCATTTT. Translation: CASSGTGGDQPQHF.

CDR3 amino acids: CASSKPNGYLVYKQFF. The DNA for the CDR3 is TGTGCCAGCAGCAAACCGAATGGCTACCTCGTGTATAAGCAGTTCTTC. The V gene is TRBV21-1, the J gene TRBJ2-1. TRBV21-1 is labeled a pseudogene. The CDR3 runs to 16 residues.

V usage is TRBV4-2 and J usage is TRBJ2-3; 9 bases are shared with TRBD2. J was trimmed by 4 bases and V by 2 bases; bases with no gene match: 10. The CDR3 has 17 amino acids. CDR1 and CDR2 (germline): LGHNA, YNFKEQ. The CDR3 loop reads CASSQQNSGSPPDTQYF. The CDR3 DNA sequence: TGTGCCAGCAGCCAACAAAATAGCGGGAGCCCCCCAGATACGCAGTATTTT.

The chain employs TRBV30 and TRBJ1-2; D gene uncertain. V lost 0 bases, J lost 3 bases, and 14 bases lay in between. The CDR3 extends over 15 amino acids. Per germline, CDR1 GTSNPN and CDR2 SVGIG (reference sequence). This chain's CDR3 is CAWSVLSLGYYGYTF. CDR3 nucleotides: TGTGCCTGGAGTGTACTGTCCCTAGGGTACTATGGCTACACCTTC.

This clone has more than one count but fewer than ten. This chain uses TRBV28 with TRBJ1-5, with unresolved D. Trimming took 5 bases from V and 10 from J, leaving 27 bases between them. This CDR3 is 17 amino acids long. Germline values: CDR1 MDHEN, CDR2 SYDVKM. The CDR3 nucleotides are TGTGCCAGCAGTCGACTTCTTGAACATCGGATTCGTAGCCCCCAGCATTTT. Protein: CASSRLLEHRIRSPQHF. The whole variable domain, filled in from reference TRBV28 and TRBJ1-5, reads DVKVTQSSRYLVKRTGEKVFLECVQDMDHENMFWYRQDPGLGLRLIYFSYDVKMKEKGDIPEGYSVSREKKERFSLILESASTNQTSMYLCASSRLLEHRIRSPQHFGDGTRLSIL.

The rearrangement links TRBV21-1 to TRBJ2-5. TRBV21-1 is flagged as a pseudogene. This CDR3 has 15 amino acids. In nucleotides, the CDR3 is TGTGCCAGCACCGGGAAGGGACGGTACCAAGAGACCCAGTACTTC. It is translated as CASTGKGRYQETQYF.

With respect to this clone: Compared with germline, one end of the junction differs, possibly owing to a read error. The rearrangement links TRBV27 to TRBJ2-7; 7 positions match TRBD2. CDR3 length: 14 residues. CDR1 is MNHEY, CDR2 SMNVEV, per germline (reference sequence). CDR3 sequence: CVSSLAGVTYEQYF. The CDR3 DNA follows: TGTGTCAGCAGTTTGGCGGGAGTGACCTACGAGCAGTACTTC.

The J gene is TRBJ1-1, the V gene TRBV25-1, with a possible D match to TRBD1 (5 bases). The V gene lost 4 bases and the J gene lost 5 bases, with 14 bases spanning the gap. Germline CDR1 and CDR2: MGHDK and SYGVNS. The CDR3 length is 14 residues. The CDR3 reads CASSARVGVTEAFF. The CDR3 DNA reads as TGTGCCAGCAGTGCTCGCGTGGGGGTTACTGAAGCTTTCTTT.

V gene TRBV2 combines with J gene TRBJ2-5; 12 bases align to TRBD2. Trimming took 7 bases from V and 2 from J; bases not matched to a gene: 5. The CDR3 sequence is 15 residues long. Germline V gene data show CDR1 as SNHLY and CDR2 as FYNNEI. In DNA form, the CDR3 reads TGTGCCAGCACCTACGGACTAGCGGGACAAGAGACCCAGTACTTC. Its translation: CASTYGLAGQETQYF. The full variable domain, rest sourced from reference TRBV2 and TRBJ2-5, is EPEVTQTPSHQVTQMGQEVILRCVPISNHLYFYWYRQILGQKVEFLVSFYNNEISEKSEIFDDQFSVERPDGSNFTLKIRSTKLEDSAMYFCASTYGLAGQETQYFGPGTRLLVL.

V gene TRBV27 combines with J gene TRBJ1-6; D call uncertain. Germline V gene data show CDR1 as MNHEY and CDR2 as SMNVEV (reference sequence). Between the trimmed V and J ends, which lost 6 bases and 5 bases, there was a span of 5 bases. There are 12 residues in the CDR3. The CDR3 is CASSRNNSPLHF. The CDR3 DNA sequence: TGTGCCAGCAGCAGAAATAATTCACCCCTCCACTTT.

This chain uses TRBV28 with TRBJ2-1; D unresolved. V dropped 3 bases and J dropped 4 bases, with 10 bases sitting between them. The CDR3 loop spans 14 amino acids. Germline V gene sequence: CDR1 MDHEN, CDR2 SYDVKM. This chain's CDR3 is CASSFYSSYNEQFF. As DNA, the CDR3 is TGTGCCAGCAGTTTTTACAGTTCATACAATGAGCAGTTCTTC.

The gene calls are TRBV4-1 and TRBJ2-1; 10 nucleotides agree with TRBD2. Germline CDR1 is MGHRA and CDR2 is YSYEKL. Trimming at V came to 0 bases and at J to 6 bases, leaving 8 bases not matched to a gene. This CDR3 region has 17 residues. The CDR3 spells CASSQDIAGGRINEQFF. The CDR3 DNA reads as TGCGCCAGCAGCCAAGATATAGCGGGAGGCCGTATCAATGAGCAGTTCTTC.

This clone was detected once. This sequence joins TRBV5-1 and TRBJ2-3; 7 bases match TRBD2. With 4 bases clipped from V and 0 bases from J, the junction kept 11 bases outside the gene matches. Germline CDR1 SGHRS, CDR2 YFSETQ. This CDR3 comprises 17 residues. Written as DNA, the CDR3 is TGCGCCAGCAGCCACCTAAGCGGGGTGGGTAGCACAGATACGCAGTATTTT. This encodes CASSHLSGVGSTDTQYF.

The rearrangement links TRBV9 to TRBJ1-6, with D perhaps matching TRBD1 (6 bases). This CDR3 comprises 15 residues. The germline V gene has CDR1 SGDLS and CDR2 YYNGEE. Trimming removed 0 bases from V and 7 bases from J, with 11 bases in between. CDR3 in DNA: TGTGCCAGCAGCGTAGATGGGACACCGAATTCACCCCTCCACTTT. Encoded protein: CASSVDGTPNSPLHF.

The rearrangement uses TRBV5-4 and TRBJ2-2; D might be TRBD2 (6 bases). Trimming removed 4 bases from V and 7 bases from J, with 14 bases in between. Germline loops: CDR1 SGHNT, CDR2 YYREEE (reference sequence). This CDR3 spans 14 amino acids. The CDR3 sequence is CASSRRERGGELFF. For the CDR3, the DNA is TGTGCCAGCAGCCGACGGGAGAGGGGCGGGGAGCTGTTTTTT.

V and J are TRBV6-1 and TRBJ2-7, with TRBD1 matching over 9 bases. After removal of 6 bases from V and 4 bases from J, the junction contained 7 bases not matched to a gene. This CDR3 is 14 amino acids long. The germline CDR1 and CDR2 sequences are MNHNS and SASEGT. The CDR3 region has the DNA TGTGCCAGCAGCCGGGACAGGGTTTCATACGAGCAGTACTTC. It specifies CASSRDRVSYEQYF.

The rearrangement links TRBV5-4 to TRBJ2-7; no definite D call. This CDR3 is built from 14 residues. Germline V gene lookup returns CDR1 SGHNT and CDR2 YYREEE (reference sequence). V was clipped by 0 bases and J by 5 bases, with 12 bases between them. CDR3 in DNA: TGTGCCAGCAGCTTGGCCGAAGCGCGGAACGAGCAGTACTTC. The encoded protein is CASSLAEARNEQYF.

J is TRBJ2-1 and V is TRBV10-3; TRBD2 agrees at 8 bases. Germline CDR1 and CDR2: ENHRY and SYGVKD. The CDR3 spans 16 residues. J lost 3 bases, V lost 3 bases, and 7 bases had no gene match. The CDR3 bases are TGTGCCATCAGTGATAGAATACTAGCGGACTACAATGAGCAGTTCTTC. It yields the protein CAISDRILADYNEQFF.

The chain joins TRBV4-3 to TRBJ2-7, with 9 bases lining up with TRBD1. CDR1 is LGHNA, CDR2 YSLEER, per germline. The CDR3 is 14 amino acids. With 4 bases clipped from V and 4 bases from J, the junction kept 5 bases outside the gene matches. The CDR3 nucleotides read TGCGCCAGCAGCCCCCGGGACAGGGCTTACGAGCAGTACTTC. Translation: CASSPRDRAYEQYF.